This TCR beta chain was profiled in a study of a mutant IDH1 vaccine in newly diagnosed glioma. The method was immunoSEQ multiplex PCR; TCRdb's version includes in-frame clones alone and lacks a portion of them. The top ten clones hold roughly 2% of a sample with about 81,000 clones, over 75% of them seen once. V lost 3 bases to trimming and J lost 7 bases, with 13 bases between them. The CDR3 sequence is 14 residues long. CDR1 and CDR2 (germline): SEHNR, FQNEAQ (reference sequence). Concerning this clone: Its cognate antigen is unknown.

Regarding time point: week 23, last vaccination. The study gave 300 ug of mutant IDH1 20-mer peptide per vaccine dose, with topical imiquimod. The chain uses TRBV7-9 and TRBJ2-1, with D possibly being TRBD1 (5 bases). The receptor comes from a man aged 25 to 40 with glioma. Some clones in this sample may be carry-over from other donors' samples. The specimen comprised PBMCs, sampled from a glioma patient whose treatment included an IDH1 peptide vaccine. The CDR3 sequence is CASSFSEKGNEQFF. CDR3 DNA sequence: TGTGCCAGCAGCTTTTCGGAAAAGGGGAATGAGCAGTTCTTC. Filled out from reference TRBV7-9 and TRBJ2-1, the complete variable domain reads DTGVSQNPRHKITKRGQNVTFRCDPISEHNRLYWYRQTLGQGPEFLTYFQNEAQLEKSRLLSDRFSAERPKGSFSTLEIQRTEQGDSAMYLCASSFSEKGNEQFFGPGTRLTVL.